Following are 28 T cell receptor beta chains from one sample sequenced in a study of blood T cell repertoires in COVID-19. Some clones are missing from TCRdb's copy, which holds only in-frame ones; the method was immunoSEQ multiplex PCR. The sample has around 170,000 clones; 88% are singletons. Sequences were obtained from PBMCs or T cells enriched from blood (not recorded which). All receptors derive from a woman under 30 who had recovered from COVID-19.

This clone was detected only a few times. J is TRBJ1-1 and V is TRBV7-9; 8 bases map to TRBD1. V lost 1 base, J lost 3 bases, and 4 bases stayed unmatched. The CDR3 is made up of 15 amino acids. Germline assignment: CDR1 SEHNR and CDR2 FQNEAQ (reference sequence). The CDR3 region has the DNA TGTGCCAGCAGCTTAGATCAACAGGGGGACACTGAAGCTTTCTTT. Protein sequence: CASSLDQQGDTEAFF.

V usage is TRBV28 and J usage is TRBJ1-1, with D maybe TRBD1 (5 bases). Germline values: CDR1 MDHEN, CDR2 SYDVKM. Between the trimmed V and J ends, which lost 2 bases and 1 base, there was a span of 11 bases. This CDR3 is 15 amino acids long. CDR3 DNA sequence: TGTGCCAGCAGTTTAGGCCGCAGGGCGAACACTGAAGCTTTCTTT. Protein: CASSLGRRANTEAFF.

The count of this clone is one. V is TRBV18 and J is TRBJ2-1, with 7 bases identical to TRBD2. Unmatched junction bases numbered 11, after V lost 5 bases and J lost 4 bases. The CDR3 runs to 16 residues. Per germline, CDR1 KGHSH and CDR2 LQKENI. This CDR3 reads CASSSFVAGAYNEQFF. DNA of the CDR3: TGTGCCAGCTCATCCTTTGTGGCGGGAGCTTACAATGAGCAGTTCTTC. Full variable domain (remainder filled in from reference TRBV18 and TRBJ2-1): NAGVMQNPRHLVRRRGQEARLRCSPMKGHSHVYWYRQLPEEGLKFMVYLQKENIIDESGMPKERFSAEFPKEGPSILRIQQVVRGDSAAYFCASSSFVAGAYNEQFFGPGTRLTVL.

The V and J genes are TRBV10-2 and TRBJ2-7; 10 bases agree with TRBD1. The CDR3 is 14 residues long. CDR1 and CDR2 from the germline V gene are WSHSY and SAAADI. After removal of 10 bases from V and 6 bases from J, the junction contained 12 bases not matched to a gene. CDR3 sequence reads: CATRMDRGDLEQYF. The CDR3, as DNA: TGCGCCACCCGTATGGACAGGGGGGACCTCGAGCAGTACTTC.

This clone was picked up one time. The genes are TRBV2 and TRBJ1-1; 7 bases line up with TRBD1. V trimming: 9 bases; J trimming: 5 bases; junction bases outside the gene matches: 9. This CDR3 spans 13 amino acids. In germline, CDR1 is SNHLY, CDR2 FYNNEI. This chain's CDR3 is CARAVSGQTEAFF. The CDR3 DNA sequence: TGTGCCAGGGCCGTATCGGGACAGACTGAAGCTTTCTTT.

This clone was counted between two and nine times. The chain recombines TRBV9 with TRBJ2-7; 9 bases align to TRBD1. J gave up 8 bases and V 3 bases, and 9 bases lay outside the gene matches. This CDR3 is 14 amino acids long. CDR1 and CDR2 (germline): SGDLS, YYNGEE. The CDR3 reads CASSGTGTGLQQYF. Written as DNA, the CDR3 is TGTGCCAGCAGCGGAACCGGGACAGGGTTACAGCAGTACTTC.

The V and J genes are TRBV5-4 and TRBJ1-3, with 7 bases matching TRBD1. The V gene's germline CDR1 is SGHNT and CDR2 YYREEE (reference sequence). The CDR3 extends over 15 amino acids. Trimming took 4 bases from V and 0 from J; bases not matched to a gene: 4. CDR3 sequence reads: CASSADRISGNTIYF. The CDR3 DNA reads as TGTGCCAGCAGCGCGGACAGGATCTCTGGAAACACCATATATTTT.

This sequence joins TRBV6-5 and TRBJ2-5; TRBD1 matches 7 bases. The germline V gene encodes CDR1 MNHEY and CDR2 SVGAGI. Trimming took 8 bases from V and 1 from J; bases not matched to a gene: 7. CDR3 length: 14 residues. As DNA, the CDR3 is TGTGCCAGCCGACAGGGTGAATTCCAAGAGACCCAGTACTTC. Its protein product is CASRQGEFQETQYF.

The rearrangement uses TRBV6-5 and TRBJ2-1, with 9 bases fitting TRBD1. CDR3 length: 15 amino acids. The V segment lost 6 bases and the J segment 8 bases; nucleotides outside the gene matches: 11. Germline V lookup: CDR1 MNHEY, CDR2 SVGAGI. Written as DNA, the CDR3 is TGTGCCAGCAGCCGAACCGGGACAGGGATAGATGAGCAGTTCTTC. Protein product: CASSRTGTGIDEQFF.

Written as DNA, the CDR3 is TGTGCCAGCAGTTACTCGTCGCAGGGGGCTGAGCAGTACTTC. This codes for CASSYSSQGAEQYF. The chain recombines TRBV6-5 with TRBJ2-7; 8 nucleotides line up with TRBD1. The V segment lost 0 bases and the J segment 7 bases; nucleotides outside the gene matches: 5. The germline gives CDR1 MNHEY, CDR2 SVGAGI. This CDR3 comprises 14 residues.

V is TRBV19 and J is TRBJ2-1; 11 bases are shared with TRBD2. V lost 6 bases to trimming and J lost 0 bases; unmatched junction nucleotides: 7. CDR1 and CDR2 from the germline V gene are LNHDA and SQIVND (reference sequence). This CDR3 is built from 17 residues. The CDR3 nucleotides read TGTGCCAGTAGCCCCGGGACTAGCGGCAACTCCTACAATGAGCAGTTCTTC. Protein product: CASSPGTSGNSYNEQFF.

The chain combines TRBV4-1 with TRBJ1-1; 10 bases are a match to TRBD1. The CDR3 covers 15 residues. Unmatched junction bases numbered 7, after V lost 3 bases and J lost 6 bases. Germline lookup yields CDR1 MGHRA and CDR2 YSYEKL. CDR3 region: CASSHRQGAWSEAFF. In DNA form, the CDR3 reads TGCGCCAGCAGCCATAGACAGGGGGCCTGGTCTGAAGCTTTCTTT.

The chain combines TRBV7-9 with TRBJ2-5; TRBD2 is a possible D gene (7 bases). The ends were cut back, 8 bases at V and 5 bases at J, with 21 bases in the middle. This CDR3 is built from 15 residues. Germline CDR1 is SEHNR and CDR2 is FQNEAQ (reference sequence). The CDR3 DNA sequence: TGTGCCAGCGGCAGAAGGGGGGGCCCGGGGGAGACCCAGTACTTC. This encodes CASGRRGGPGETQYF.

V and J are TRBV5-1 and TRBJ2-1; 11 bases align to TRBD2. The germline V gene has CDR1 SGHRS and CDR2 YFSETQ. The length of the CDR3 is 19 residues. Germline trimming cut 4 bases from V and 0 bases from J; bases unmatched to any gene: 12. This chain's CDR3 is CASSTLVTSGRSSYNEQFF. As DNA, the CDR3 is TGCGCCAGCAGCACCCTCGTAACTAGCGGGAGAAGCTCCTACAATGAGCAGTTCTTC.

The J gene is TRBJ1-2, the V gene TRBV5-1; 7 bases agree with TRBD1. The ends lost 2 bases at V and 8 bases at J; junction bases unmatched: 9. The CDR3 has 14 residues. The V gene's germline CDR1 is SGHRS and CDR2 YFSETQ. CDR3 sequence reads: CASSFVTGDEGYTF. CDR3 coding DNA: TGCGCCAGCAGCTTTGTAACAGGGGATGAGGGCTACACCTTC.

The chain employs TRBV28 and TRBJ2-5, with TRBD1 identical over 12 bases. In germline, CDR1 is MDHEN, CDR2 SYDVKM. The CDR3 consists of 15 residues. V shed 9 bases, J shed 5 bases, and the junction held 10 bases outside the gene matches. The CDR3 reads CASLGGQGARETQYF. The CDR3 nucleotides read TGTGCCAGTCTCGGGGGACAGGGGGCGAGGGAGACCCAGTACTTC.

The V call is TRBV6-4, the J call TRBJ2-3; TRBD2 matches 11 bases. The V gene's germline CDR1 is MRHNA and CDR2 SNTAGT. The junction had 5 bases not matched to a gene; V was cut back by 6 bases and J by 0 bases. The CDR3 length is 16 residues. CDR3 sequence reads: CASSPTSGTSTDTQYF. The CDR3 nucleotides are TGTGCCAGCAGCCCGACTAGCGGGACTAGCACAGATACGCAGTATTTT.

This sequence joins TRBV19 and TRBJ2-1; D is perhaps TRBD2 (5 bases). Germline V gene data show CDR1 as LNHDA and CDR2 as SQIVND (reference sequence). This CDR3 comprises 13 residues. V lost 6 bases and J lost 6, with 12 bases in between. The CDR3, as DNA: TGTGCCAGTAGCTGGACTTCTCGCAATGAGCAGTTCTTC. This codes for CASSWTSRNEQFF.

This chain uses TRBV27 with TRBJ2-7, with 8 nucleotides matching TRBD1. The CDR3 is 14 amino acids. Germline V gene data show CDR1 as MNHEY and CDR2 as SMNVEV (reference sequence). After removal of 4 bases from V and 3 bases from J, the junction contained 5 bases not matched to a gene. The CDR3 DNA reads as TGTGCCAGCAGTTACACCAGGGGGCGCTACGAGCAGTACTTC. It translates to CASSYTRGRYEQYF.

CDR3 bases: TGTGCCAGCAGCTGGGAGGGGGGACCCTACGAGCAGTACTTC. It is translated as CASSWEGGPYEQYF. The chain uses TRBV11-2 and TRBJ2-7, with a tentative D call TRBD2 (7 bases). Germline V gene data show CDR1 as SGHAT and CDR2 as FQNNGV. The CDR3 runs 14 residues. The ends were cut back, 4 bases at V and 2 bases at J, with 12 bases in the middle.

The V call is TRBV15, the J call TRBJ2-3, with D unresolved. Germline CDR1 and CDR2: LNHNV and YYDKDF (reference sequence). Deletions cut 3 bases from V and 0 bases from J, with 4 bases between. The CDR3 extends over 13 amino acids. The CDR3 region has the DNA TGTGCCACCAGCAGGTCTAGCACAGATACGCAGTATTTT. Translating gives CATSRSSTDTQYF. Looking up the rest from reference TRBV15 and TRBJ2-3 gives the full variable domain: DAMVIQNPRYQVTQFGKPVTLSCSQTLNHNVMYWYQQKSSQAPKLLFHYYDKDFNNEADTPDNFQSRRPNTSFCFLDIRSPGLGDTAMYLCATSRSSTDTQYFGPGTRLTVL.

This clone was detected once. The chain employs TRBV7-3 and TRBJ2-1; 14 positions match TRBD2. The CDR3 is made up of 16 amino acids. V lost 4 bases to trimming and J lost 8 bases; unmatched junction nucleotides: 7. The germline V gene has CDR1 SGHTA and CDR2 FQGTGA. CDR3 sequence: CASSSRTSGRRDEQFF. The CDR3 DNA follows: TGTGCCAGCAGCTCCCGGACTAGCGGGAGGAGGGATGAGCAGTTCTTC. The whole variable domain, remainder taken from reference TRBV7-3 and TRBJ2-1, is GAGVSQTPSNKVTEKGKYVELRCDPISGHTALYWYRQSLGQGPEFLIYFQGTGAADDSGLPNDRFFAVRPEGSVSTLKIQRTERGDSAVYLCASSSRTSGRRDEQFFGPGTRLTVL.

This chain connects TRBV7-8 to TRBJ2-1; TRBD2 aligns across 10 bases. Per germline, CDR1 SGHVS and CDR2 FQNEAQ. V was pared by 6 bases and J by 4 bases, with 3 bases of the junction left unmatched. The CDR3 is 14 amino acids. This CDR3 is CASSLAGDYNEQFF. CDR3 nucleotides: TGTGCCAGCAGTCTAGCGGGGGATTACAATGAGCAGTTCTTC.

This clone came up a few times. The chain has TRBV3-1 (or the pseudogene TRBV3-2) and TRBJ1-2; D call uncertain. The germline V and J ends were trimmed by 0 bases and 8 bases, with 22 bases remaining between them. Germline assignment: CDR1 LGHDT and CDR2 YNNKEL (reference sequence). This CDR3 has 17 amino acids. The CDR3 region is CASSQEFAFGLKEGYTF. The DNA for the CDR3 is TGTGCCAGCAGCCAAGAATTCGCTTTTGGACTCAAGGAGGGCTACACCTTC.

This chain connects TRBV3-1 (or the pseudogene TRBV3-2) to TRBJ1-4; tentative D call: TRBD1 (5 bases). V lost 1 base and J lost 0, with 21 bases in between. The germline CDR1 and CDR2 sequences are LGHDT and YNNKEL (reference sequence). CDR3 length: 20 residues. DNA for the CDR3: TGTGCCAGCAGCCAAGTGGGCCCCCGACAGATTCTCGCAACTAATGAAAAACTGTTTTTT. It specifies CASSQVGPRQILATNEKLFF.

This chain uses TRBV6-4 with TRBJ2-2; TRBD2 matches at 10 bases. V dropped 8 bases and J dropped 6; count of bases not matched to a gene: 12. This CDR3 has 16 residues. Germline V gives CDR1 MRHNA, CDR2 SNTAGT. CDR3: CASYLSGRVRAGELFF. The CDR3 nucleotides read TGTGCCAGCTACTTGAGCGGGAGGGTCCGGGCCGGGGAGCTGTTTTTT.

The chain recombines TRBV19 with TRBJ2-3; 8 nucleotides line up with TRBD2. From germline, CDR1 is LNHDA and CDR2 SQIVND (reference sequence). The CDR3 spans 15 residues. The junction had 8 bases not matched to a gene; V was cut back by 3 bases and J by 6 bases. The CDR3 sequence: CASSMREAGADTQYF. Written as DNA, the CDR3 is TGTGCCAGTAGTATGCGGGAAGCGGGGGCGGATACGCAGTATTTT.

The chain employs TRBV28 and TRBJ1-5; perhaps TRBD1 as D (5 bases). The CDR3 loop spans 12 amino acids. Trimming stripped 8 bases from V and 5 bases from J, with 10 bases between. CDR1 and CDR2 from the germline V gene are MDHEN and SYDVKM. The CDR3 DNA reads TGTGCCAGCCGGGTAGGGGATCAGCCCCAGCATTTT. This sequence encodes CASRVGDQPQHF.